Each of the 20 T cell receptor beta chains below was sequenced from the same sample in a study of shared T cell receptors in the human thymus. Data came from immunoSEQ multiplex PCR; TCRdb stores just in-frame clones and leaves some out. The sample records roughly 660,000 clones, roughly 90% being singletons. This same sample was also taken into another study, of human thymus T cells.

The sample was thymocytes. These receptor sequences come from a boy under two years old with a congenital heart defect.

The chain is built from TRBV5-6 and TRBJ2-1; TRBD2 is a possible D gene (5 bases). The CDR3 has 19 residues. V lost 0 bases and J 0 bases, leaving 19 bases between the germline ends. Germline V gene sequence: CDR1 SGHDT, CDR2 YYEEEE. As DNA, the CDR3 is TGTGCCAGCAGCTTGGGAGTTCTGAGGGCGGGTCCCTCCTACAATGAGCAGTTCTTC. Translating gives CASSLGVLRAGPSYNEQFF.

The gene calls are TRBV27 and TRBJ2-2, with D possibly TRBD1 on 5 matching bases. This CDR3 spans 17 amino acids. Germline V lookup: CDR1 MNHEY, CDR2 SMNVEV (reference sequence). V was pared by 4 bases and J by 0 bases, with 15 bases between. In DNA form, the CDR3 reads TGTGCCAGCAGTTACGCAGGGAATAGGGCGAACACCGGGGAGCTGTTTTTT. It specifies CASSYAGNRANTGELFF.

The chain is built from TRBV19 and TRBJ1-5; weak D call: TRBD1 (6 bases). The germline gives CDR1 LNHDA, CDR2 SQIVND (reference sequence). The CDR3 consists of 13 residues. Trimming took 6 bases from V and 4 from J, leaving 10 bases between them. This chain's CDR3 is CASRQGPNQPQHF. In DNA, the CDR3 is TGTGCCAGTAGACAGGGCCCTAATCAGCCCCAGCATTTT. The full variable domain, with the rest looked up from reference TRBV19 and TRBJ1-5, is DGGITQSPKYLFRKEGQNVTLSCEQNLNHDAMYWYRQDPGQGLRLIYYSQIVNDFQKGDIAEGYSVSREKKESFPLTVTSAQKNPTAFYLCASRQGPNQPQHFGDGTRLSIL.

The chain joins TRBV27 to TRBJ2-3; a weak D match, TRBD2 (5 bases). This CDR3 contains 14 residues. Germline V gives CDR1 MNHEY, CDR2 SMNVEV (reference sequence). Deletions cut 5 bases from V and 8 bases from J, with 17 bases between. CDR3 bases: TGTGCCAGCAGTCAGCGACTAACCCCTTTTACGCAGTATTTT. Residues: CASSQRLTPFTQYF.

This chain links TRBV7-2 with TRBJ2-3; 7 nucleotides match TRBD2. J gave up 4 bases and V 5 bases, and 12 bases lay outside the gene matches. The CDR3 consists of 16 residues. The V gene's germline CDR1 is SGHTA and CDR2 FQGNSA. The CDR3 region is CASSPESGEGSDTQYF. In DNA, the CDR3 is TGTGCCAGCAGCCCCGAAAGCGGGGAGGGGTCAGATACGCAGTATTTT.

This chain links TRBV27 with TRBJ2-1; D gene unclear. The CDR3 totals 16 residues. The V gene lost 8 bases and the J gene lost 3 bases, with 20 bases spanning the gap. Per the germline V gene, CDR1 is MNHEY and CDR2 is SMNVEV (reference sequence). The CDR3 sequence is CASRRLEPRNYNEQFF. CDR3 sequence (DNA): TGTGCCAGCCGAAGACTTGAGCCCCGCAACTACAATGAGCAGTTCTTC.

The CDR3 sequence is CATSRLNLSGTSEEQYF. CDR3 nucleotides: TGTGCCACCAGCAGACTAAACCTTAGCGGGACTTCGGAAGAGCAGTACTTC. V gene TRBV15 combines with J gene TRBJ2-7; TRBD2 agrees at 8 bases. The CDR3 extends over 17 amino acids. V lost 2 bases to trimming and J lost 7 bases; unmatched junction nucleotides: 16. Germline V CDR1 and CDR2: LNHNV, YYDKDF (reference sequence). The whole variable domain, remainder taken from reference TRBV15 and TRBJ2-7, is DAMVIQNPRYQVTQFGKPVTLSCSQTLNHNVMYWYQQKSSQAPKLLFHYYDKDFNNEADTPDNFQSRRPNTSFCFLDIRSPGLGDTAMYLCATSRLNLSGTSEEQYFGPGTRLTVT.

This rearrangement joins TRBV29-1 to TRBJ2-7; 14 bases align to TRBD2. With V trimmed by 0 bases and J by 3 bases, 4 bases remained unmatched. This CDR3 region has 16 residues. The V gene's germline CDR1 is SQVTM and CDR2 ANQGSEA. The CDR3 loop reads CSVEDFGTSGSYEQYF. The CDR3 DNA sequence: TGCAGCGTTGAAGATTTTGGGACTAGCGGGAGCTACGAGCAGTACTTC.

V gene TRBV5-6 combines with J gene TRBJ2-3; D is perhaps TRBD1 (5 bases). V dropped 0 bases and J dropped 3 bases, with 14 bases sitting between them. Per germline, CDR1 SGHDT and CDR2 YYEEEE. The CDR3 has 16 amino acids. The CDR3 bases are TGTGCCAGCAGCTTGGAGCAGGACAAGGGAACAGATACGCAGTATTTT. Translated, it gives CASSLEQDKGTDTQYF.

The chain recombines TRBV6-6 with TRBJ2-5; possible D gene TRBD2, 6 bases. Per the germline V gene, CDR1 is MNHNY and CDR2 is SVGAGI (reference sequence). V was clipped by 6 bases and J by 5 bases, with 13 bases between them. The CDR3 has 13 amino acids. CDR3 in DNA: TGTGCCAGCAGCTCAGCGGAGGGGGAGACCCAGTACTTC. The encoded protein is CASSSAEGETQYF.

The chain links TRBV19 to TRBJ2-7, with 7 bases fitting TRBD1. CDR1 and CDR2 (germline): LNHDA, SQIVND (reference sequence). The CDR3 runs 12 residues. The trim removed 5 bases at V and 6 bases at J, leaving 4 bases unmatched. The DNA of the CDR3 is TGTGCCAGTAGTGCCCACAGGGGCGAGCAGTACTTC. Protein: CASSAHRGEQYF.

The chain uses TRBV6-1 and TRBJ1-2, with 8 bases matching TRBD1. This CDR3 contains 13 residues. Trimming at V came to 7 bases and at J to 4 bases, leaving 5 bases not matched to a gene. CDR1 is MNHNS, CDR2 SASEGT, per germline. The CDR3 loop is CASTTGTGYGYTF. The CDR3 DNA reads as TGTGCCAGCACGACAGGGACAGGCTATGGCTACACCTTC.

The rearrangement joins TRBV4-2 to TRBJ2-2, with 15 bases fitting TRBD2. The CDR3 is made up of 17 amino acids. The ends lost 4 bases at V and 6 bases at J; junction bases unmatched: 6. Per the germline V gene, CDR1 is LGHNA and CDR2 is YNFKEQ. The CDR3 nucleotides read TGTGCCAGCAGCCTCTCCAGGACTAGCGGGAGGGCCGGGGAGCTGTTTTTT. Encoded protein: CASSLSRTSGRAGELFF.

This clone was recorded only once. The chain couples TRBV30 to TRBJ2-1; no clear D. The germline V gene encodes CDR1 GTSNPN and CDR2 SVGIG (reference sequence). Deletions cut 1 base from V and 0 bases from J, with 7 bases between. The CDR3 loop spans 14 amino acids. CDR3 sequence: CAWSDTSSYNEQFF. CDR3 nucleotide sequence: TGTGCCTGGAGTGATACCAGCTCCTACAATGAGCAGTTCTTC. Full variable domain (missing parts from reference TRBV30 and TRBJ2-1): SQTIHQWPATLVQPVGSPLSLECTVEGTSNPNLYWYRQAAGRGLQLLFYSVGIGQISSEVPQNLSASRPQDRQFILSSKKLLLSDSGFYLCAWSDTSSYNEQFFGPGTRLTVL.

The chain employs TRBV27 and TRBJ2-7; 7 bases are a match to TRBD1. With 5 bases clipped from V and 5 bases from J, the junction kept 6 bases outside the gene matches. Per germline, CDR1 MNHEY and CDR2 SMNVEV (reference sequence). The CDR3 is 13 amino acids. The DNA for the CDR3 is TGTGCCAGCAGTCTCCGACAGGGCAACGAGCAGTACTTC. Translation: CASSLRQGNEQYF.

The chain uses TRBV28 and TRBJ1-1; TRBD1 matches at 7 bases. The J segment lost 6 bases and the V segment lost 4 bases, leaving 5 bases of the junction unmatched. Germline V CDR1 and CDR2: MDHEN, SYDVKM. The CDR3 runs to 13 residues. DNA of the CDR3: TGTGCCAGCAGTTACAGGGGACCTGCTGAAGCTTTCTTT. Translated, it gives CASSYRGPAEAFF.

A note on this clone: Given the absence of the conserved phenylalanine or tryptophan at the CDR3 end, a read error is likely. Because the CDR3's place on the DNA is in doubt, the DNA is left out and the CDR3 is given as listed by TCRdb. The chain combines TRBV15 with TRBJ1-1; TRBD1 is taken as the D call from the table, unchecked against the DNA. The CDR3 adds up to 9 amino acids, both ends counted. Germline CDR1 and CDR2: LNHNV and YYDKDF (reference sequence). CDR3 region: CATSRDLAP.

The V gene is TRBV7-3, the J gene TRBJ2-5; 9 positions agree with TRBD2. The CDR3 covers 20 residues. Germline CDR1 is SGHTA and CDR2 is FQGTGA. V trimming: 2 bases; J trimming: 2 bases; junction bases outside the gene matches: 18. The CDR3 spells CASSLSPPRPGLAAQETQYF. DNA of the CDR3: TGTGCCAGCAGCTTATCCCCGCCTAGACCGGGACTAGCTGCGCAAGAGACCCAGTACTTC.

This clone was recorded once. V and J are TRBV19 and TRBJ1-2, with D possibly being TRBD1 (5 bases). V gave up 3 bases and J gave up 3 bases, with 11 bases separating them. Germline CDR1 reads LNHDA; CDR2 reads SQIVND (reference sequence). This CDR3 is 14 amino acids long. CDR3 nucleotide sequence: TGTGCCAGTAGTATGAGACAGCGGGACTATGGCTACACCTTC. This encodes CASSMRQRDYGYTF.

J is TRBJ1-4 and V is TRBV6-4; D is ambiguous. The CDR3 consists of 17 residues. The ends were cut back, 4 bases at V and 0 bases at J, with 15 bases in the middle. The germline V gene encodes CDR1 MRHNA and CDR2 SNTAGT. The CDR3 reads CASSVVLVPSTNEKLFF. The DNA of the CDR3 is TGTGCCAGCAGTGTAGTTCTTGTACCTTCAACTAATGAAAAACTGTTTTTT.